This TCR beta chain was sequenced for a study of blood T cell repertoires in COVID-19. About the study: The United States, Italy and Spain were the sources of the acute and convalescent COVID-19 samples. PBMCs, B-cell-depleted T cells, or T cells were the source of the cDNA or gDNA that made up the material.

The germline CDR1 and CDR2 sequences are GTSNPN and SVGIG (reference sequence). The CDR3 runs to 16 residues. The V gene end was trimmed by 3 bases and the J gene end by 0 bases; junction bases not matched to a gene: 4. As processed by the authors: The authors estimated nucleated cell counts from reference gene primer amplification. Sequencing was performed with immunoSEQ multiplex PCR; in TCRdb, only in-frame clones are kept and a portion is missing. V, J and clone size are taken as reported in that table, and D and trimming were inferred from the DNA itself. This table has over 250,000 clones, approximately 86% appearing once.

The sample comprised peripheral blood. The sequence was collected from a woman in her 30s with acute or convalescent COVID-19. The chain links TRBV30 to TRBJ2-3; 12 bases map to TRBD2. CDR3 bases: TGTGCCTGGAGAGCCGGGACTAGCGGGAGCACAGATACGCAGTATTTT. Protein product: CAWRAGTSGSTDTQYF.